This TCR beta chain is drawn from a study of shared clonotypes between healthy human individuals. Only CD45RO-negative cells positively selected for CCR7 counted as naive CD8 cells, so terminally differentiated effector memory CD45RA+ cells were excluded. This clone was picked up one time. Germline loops: CDR1 MGHRA, CDR2 YSYEKL. Trimming removed 1 base at V and 6 bases at J, with 13 bases between. The CDR3 has 15 amino acids. The assay was immunoSEQ multiplex PCR, and TCRdb's table has in-frame clones only and misses some. In the table there are about 1.9 million clones, just over 90% of which are singletons.

The source of this sequence is a man younger than 35 in good health. Some clones in this sample may be carry-over from other donors' samples. The chain has TRBV4-1 and TRBJ1-5; tentative D call: TRBD1 (5 bases). Material for sequencing was naive CD8+ T cells from PBMCs. CDR3 region: CASSQVSAGTQPQHF. The CDR3 coding sequence is TGCGCCAGCAGCCAAGTTTCGGCAGGGACTCAGCCCCAGCATTTT.